This TCR beta chain was sequenced during a study of cytomegalovirus exposure and HLA in healthy donors. Overall study results and limits: Apart from CMV serostatus, no immune exposure information was available. Most TCR sequences were rare, but some public TCRs occurred in many donors. Per published accounts, TCR beta sequences correctly predicted the HLA-A and HLA-B alleles of most subjects.

PCR employed 60 Vbeta and 13 Jbeta primers. Profiling relied on immunoSEQ multiplex PCR, and the TCRdb table lists in-frame clones only, not all of them. Of 95,000 to 150,000 clones listed, over 65% are singletons. The CDR3 has 14 residues. V was pared by 7 bases and J by 6 bases, with 18 bases between. CDR1 is LNHDA, CDR2 SQIVND, per germline (reference sequence). In its sample, this clone was seen once. Antigen unknown. The chain carries TRBV19 and TRBJ1-2; the D gene is possibly TRBD1 (5 bases). The TCR was taken from a woman aged 30 to 39 in good health and CMV-seropositive. Sequencing input: PBMCs. CDR3 bases: TGTGCCAGTACCCCAGTCAGCGGGGCGGATGGCTACACCTTC. This translates into CASTPVSGADGYTF. The entire variable domain, with the rest obtained from reference TRBV19 and TRBJ1-2, is as follows: DGGITQSPKYLFRKEGQNVTLSCEQNLNHDAMYWYRQDPGQGLRLIYYSQIVNDFQKGDIAEGYSVSREKKESFPLTVTSAQKNPTAFYLCASTPVSGADGYTFGSGTRLTVV.